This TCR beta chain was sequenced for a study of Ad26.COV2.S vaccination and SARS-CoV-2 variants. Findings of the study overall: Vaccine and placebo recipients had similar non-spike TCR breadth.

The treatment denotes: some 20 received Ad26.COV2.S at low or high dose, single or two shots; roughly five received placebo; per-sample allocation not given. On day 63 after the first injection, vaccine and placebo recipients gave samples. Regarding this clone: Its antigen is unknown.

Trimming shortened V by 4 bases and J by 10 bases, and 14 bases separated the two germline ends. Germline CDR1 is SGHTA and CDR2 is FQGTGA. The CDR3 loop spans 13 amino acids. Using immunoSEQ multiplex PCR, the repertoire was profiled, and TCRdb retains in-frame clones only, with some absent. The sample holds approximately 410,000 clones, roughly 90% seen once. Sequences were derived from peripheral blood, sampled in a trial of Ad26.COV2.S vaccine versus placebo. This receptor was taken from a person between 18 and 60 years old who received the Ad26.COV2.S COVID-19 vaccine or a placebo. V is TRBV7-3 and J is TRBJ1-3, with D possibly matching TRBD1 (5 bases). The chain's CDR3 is CASSSGHGGTIYF. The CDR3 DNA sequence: TGTGCCAGCAGCTCAGGACACGGGGGTACCATATATTTT.